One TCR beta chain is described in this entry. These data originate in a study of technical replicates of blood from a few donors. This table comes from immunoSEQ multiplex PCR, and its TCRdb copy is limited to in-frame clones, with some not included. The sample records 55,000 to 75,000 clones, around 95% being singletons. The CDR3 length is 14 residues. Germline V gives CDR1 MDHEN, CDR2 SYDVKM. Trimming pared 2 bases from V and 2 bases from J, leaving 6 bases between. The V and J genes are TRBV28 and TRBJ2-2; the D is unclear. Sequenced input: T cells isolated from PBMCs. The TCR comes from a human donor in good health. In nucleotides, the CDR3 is TGTGCCAGCAGTTTAAACTATAACACCGGGGAGCTGTTTTTT. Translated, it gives CASSLNYNTGELFF.